Presented here are 27 T cell receptor beta chains from one specimen sequenced in a study of CD8 T cells in Susac syndrome. RNA totalling roughly 0.5 to 1 ug underwent reverse transcription with random hexamers. Using its own MiXCR run on the immunoSEQ multiplex PCR reads, TCRdb lists one record per CDR3 protein. The table lists a few hundred thousand distinct CDR3 sequences, around 93% of them singletons. Sequencing was performed on CD4+ T cells from PBMCs. These receptors came from a human donor with multiple sclerosis.

The chain uses TRBV20-1 and TRBJ2-3; D unclear. The V and J ends lost 2 bases and 6 bases respectively, with 15 bases between them. Germline V lookup: CDR1 DFQATT, CDR2 SNEGSKA (reference sequence). The length of the CDR3 is 14 residues. The CDR3 loop is CSARLVLTGDTQYF. In DNA, the CDR3 is TGCAGTGCTAGACTAGTCCTTACCGGGGATACGCAGTATTTT.

This CDR3 is CASSLGRGGGYTF. The CDR3 DNA reads as TGCGCCAGCAGCTTGGGTCGCGGGGGGGGCTACACCTTC. The chain recombines TRBV5-1 with TRBJ1-2; possibly TRBD1 for D (5 bases). Trimming removed 0 bases from V and 8 bases from J, with 11 bases in between. The V gene's germline CDR1 is SGHRS and CDR2 YFSETQ. The CDR3 covers 13 residues.

The chain couples TRBV29-1 to TRBJ2-1, with 15 bases lining up with TRBD2. This CDR3 is 16 amino acids long. The V gene's germline CDR1 is SQVTM and CDR2 ANQGSEA. V shed 6 bases and J 4 bases; nucleotides not matched to a gene: 7. CDR3 DNA: TGCAGCGTGACGGGACTAGCGGGGGGCCATTACAATGAGCAGTTCTTC. This translates into CSVTGLAGGHYNEQFF.

This clonotype came up once. The chain links TRBV3-1 to TRBJ1-4, with a tentative D call TRBD1 (6 bases). Looked up from germline, CDR1 is LGHDT and CDR2 is YNNKEL (reference sequence). This CDR3 has 15 residues. Trimming cost V 4 bases and J 4 bases, with 13 bases left between them. This CDR3 is CASSLRQALNEKLFF. The CDR3 nucleotides are TGTGCCAGCAGCCTAAGACAGGCACTTAATGAAAAACTGTTTTTT.

The sample holds one count of this clonotype. V usage is TRBV6-1 and J usage is TRBJ2-4; TRBD1 or TRBD2 may be the D gene (5 bases each). In germline, CDR1 is MNHNS, CDR2 SASEGT. V was clipped by 2 bases and J by 8 bases, with 16 bases between them. The CDR3 is 15 residues long. The CDR3 DNA is TGTGCCAGCAGTGAACTGGACTCTCAGGGATACATTCAGTACTTC. This sequence encodes CASSELDSQGYIQYF.

V and J are TRBV7-8 and TRBJ2-1; 10 bases fit TRBD2. V shed 5 bases, J shed 4 bases, and the junction held 8 bases outside the gene matches. Germline lookup yields CDR1 SGHVS and CDR2 FQNEAQ. CDR3 length equals 16 residues. The CDR3 spells CASSPVVAGGYNEQFF. The CDR3 nucleotides are TGTGCCAGCAGCCCTGTTGTAGCGGGAGGTTACAATGAGCAGTTCTTC.

J is TRBJ2-7 and V is TRBV2, with D perhaps TRBD2 (6 bases). Deletions cut 6 bases from V and 5 bases from J, with 17 bases between. Germline assignment: CDR1 SNHLY and CDR2 FYNNEI. The CDR3 spans 14 residues. CDR3 loop: CASSYGTSTHEQYV. The CDR3 DNA is TGTGCCAGCAGCTATGGGACTTCAACCCACGAGCAGTACGTC.

The genes are TRBV4-1 and TRBJ2-5, with TRBD2 matching 10 bases. V was pared by 4 bases and J by 3 bases, with 8 bases of the junction left unmatched. Germline CDR1 reads MGHRA; CDR2 reads YSYEKL. The CDR3 runs 16 residues. The CDR3 DNA is TGCGCCAGCAGCCCCCTTATAGCGGGGGGCAAAGAGACCCAGTACTTC. Protein product: CASSPLIAGGKETQYF.

The rearrangement joins TRBV29-1 to TRBJ2-2; 9 bases are shared with TRBD1. Germline-derived CDR1 and CDR2 are SQVTM and ANQGSEA. With V trimmed by 4 bases and J by 4 bases, 4 bases remained unmatched. The CDR3 is 14 residues long. The CDR3 sequence is CSVAGTGRTGELFF. CDR3 DNA: TGCAGCGTTGCCGGGACAGGGCGCACCGGGGAGCTGTTTTTT.

The chain combines TRBV10-3 with TRBJ2-1; perhaps TRBD1 as D (5 bases). Germline V lookup: CDR1 ENHRY, CDR2 SYGVKD. V lost 4 bases and J lost 10, with 14 bases in between. CDR3 length equals 13 residues. The CDR3 protein is CAISGQRWGEQFF. For the CDR3, the DNA is TGTGCCATCAGTGGCCAGCGATGGGGCGAGCAGTTCTTC.

The genes are TRBV18 and TRBJ1-4; D is unresolved. Trimming stripped 1 base from V and 0 bases from J, with 6 bases between. The length of the CDR3 is 15 residues. The germline CDR1 and CDR2 sequences are KGHSH and LQKENI. The CDR3 spells CASSPLGSTNEKLFF. CDR3 DNA: TGTGCCAGCTCACCACTGGGCTCAACTAATGAAAAACTGTTTTTT.

This chain joins TRBV3-1 and TRBJ2-5, with D possibly matching TRBD1 (5 bases). CDR3 size: 15 residues. V lost 0 bases and J 0 bases, leaving 8 bases between the germline ends. Germline V gene data show CDR1 as LGHDT and CDR2 as YNNKEL (reference sequence). CDR3 residues: CASSQDRTNQETQYF. The CDR3 bases are TGTGCCAGCAGCCAAGACAGGACAAACCAAGAGACCCAGTACTTC.

The chain links TRBV12-3 or TRBV12-4 to TRBJ2-3; D remains ambiguous. Trimming removed 6 bases from V and 2 bases from J, with 6 bases in between. The CDR3 loop spans 12 amino acids. CDR3 bases: TGTGCCAGCAGAAGGACCACAGATACGCAGTATTTT. Translation gives CASRRTTDTQYF.

The genes are TRBV11-2 and TRBJ2-5; D is possibly TRBD2 (5 bases). Trimming shortened V by 5 bases and J by 7 bases, and 20 bases separated the two germline ends. Germline lookup yields CDR1 SGHAT and CDR2 FQNNGV. The CDR3 runs 15 residues. CDR3 sequence reads: CASSPRALARGTQYF. For the CDR3, the DNA is TGTGCCAGCAGCCCCCGGGCTCTAGCTAGAGGGACCCAGTACTTC.

The chain carries TRBV3-1 and TRBJ2-3; D might be TRBD2 (6 bases). CDR1 and CDR2 (germline): LGHDT, YNNKEL (reference sequence). The CDR3 is made up of 13 amino acids. Trimming took off 1 base at V and 10 bases at J, with 12 bases between the two ends. In DNA form, the CDR3 reads TGTGCCAGCAGCCAAGTACTAGCAACGGCGCAGTATTTT. It yields the protein CASSQVLATAQYF.

V and J are TRBV2 and TRBJ1-1; D uncertain. This CDR3 region has 15 residues. Germline V gene lookup returns CDR1 SNHLY and CDR2 FYNNEI. V lost 6 bases and J lost 0, with 14 bases in between. The chain's CDR3 is CASSGQSPMNTEAFF. The CDR3 bases are TGTGCCAGCAGCGGGCAGTCGCCGATGAACACTGAAGCTTTCTTT.

Only a few counts were recorded for this clonotype. The rearrangement uses TRBV6-6 and TRBJ1-2; a possible D gene is TRBD1 (6 bases). Trimming took 4 bases from V and 0 from J, leaving 9 bases between them. This CDR3 comprises 14 residues. From germline, CDR1 is MNHNY and CDR2 SVGAGI (reference sequence). Here the CDR3 reads CASSSDRANYGYTF. CDR3 DNA sequence: TGTGCCAGCAGTTCGGACAGAGCTAACTATGGCTACACCTTC.

CDR3 loop: CASSVGGDRHQETQYF. The CDR3 DNA sequence: TGTGCCAGCAGCGTAGGCGGGGACAGACACCAAGAGACCCAGTACTTC. V usage is TRBV7-2 and J usage is TRBJ2-5, with D possibly TRBD1 on 7 matching bases. This CDR3 is 16 amino acids long. Germline loops: CDR1 SGHTA, CDR2 FQGNSA. Between the trimmed V and J ends, which lost 5 bases and 0 bases, there was a span of 16 bases. The whole variable domain, filled in from reference TRBV7-2 and TRBJ2-5, reads GAGVSQSPSNKVTEKGKDVELRCDPISGHTALYWYRQSLGQGLEFLIYFQGNSAPDKSGLPSDRFSAERTGGSVSTLTIQRTQQEDSAVYLCASSVGGDRHQETQYFGPGTRLLVL.

The chain uses TRBV2 and TRBJ2-7; D is unresolved. Germline CDR1 is SNHLY and CDR2 is FYNNEI. The ends were cut back, 2 bases at V and 4 bases at J, with 0 bases in the middle. The length of the CDR3 is 10 residues. The CDR3 sequence is CASSEYEQYF. The CDR3 DNA is TGTGCCAGCAGTGAATACGAGCAGTACTTC.

This chain joins TRBV2 and TRBJ2-4, with D perhaps matching TRBD1 (6 bases). The V and J ends lost 5 bases and 6 bases respectively, with 17 bases between them. CDR1 SNHLY and CDR2 FYNNEI come from the germline V gene. The CDR3 covers 15 residues. DNA for the CDR3: TGTGCCAGCAGTCCTTGGACCCAGGGGTCAAACATTCAGTACTTC. This encodes CASSPWTQGSNIQYF.

This clonotype was seen once. The chain joins TRBV20-1 to TRBJ2-6, with D perhaps matching TRBD1 (6 bases). Trimming removed 6 bases at V and 2 bases at J, with 14 bases between. The CDR3 contains 15 residues. Germline V lookup: CDR1 DFQATT, CDR2 SNEGSKA (reference sequence). The CDR3 DNA reads TGCAGTGCCATTCTCAGGGGAACTGGGGCCAACGTCCTGACTTTC. This sequence encodes CSAILRGTGANVLTF.

This rearrangement joins TRBV29-1 to TRBJ2-2, with D hard to call. CDR1 and CDR2 from the germline V gene are SQVTM and ANQGSEA. The CDR3 loop spans 15 amino acids. Trimming took 3 bases from V and 1 from J, leaving 12 bases between them. CDR3 DNA: TGCAGCGTTGATAAAGGGTTGGGGAACACCGGGGAGCTGTTTTTT. Protein: CSVDKGLGNTGELFF.

The V gene is TRBV20-1, the J gene TRBJ1-2, with D perhaps TRBD1 (6 bases). Trimming pared 2 bases from V and 4 bases from J, leaving 8 bases between. The CDR3 length is 12 residues. The germline gives CDR1 DFQATT, CDR2 SNEGSKA (reference sequence). The CDR3 here is CSARKGVYGYTF. CDR3 sequence (DNA): TGCAGTGCTAGAAAGGGGGTCTATGGCTACACCTTC.

The gene calls are TRBV20-1 and TRBJ1-6, with D possibly being TRBD1 (5 bases). V shed 3 bases and J shed 6 bases, with 15 bases lying between them. Per the germline V gene, CDR1 is DFQATT and CDR2 is SNEGSKA (reference sequence). The CDR3 spans 15 residues. The CDR3 region is CSARIQGNTNSPLHF. In DNA, the CDR3 is TGCAGTGCTAGGATCCAGGGAAACACTAATTCACCCCTCCACTTT.

The CDR3 DNA reads as TGTGCCAGCAGATACCGGGACAGGGGTACTGAAGCTTTCTTT. Its protein product is CASRYRDRGTEAFF. This chain joins TRBV2 and TRBJ1-1; 10 nucleotides match TRBD1. The CDR3 runs 14 residues. V lost 6 bases, J lost 5 bases, and 6 bases stayed unmatched. Germline loops: CDR1 SNHLY, CDR2 FYNNEI.

The chain recombines TRBV2 with TRBJ2-5; 13 bases match TRBD2. The trim removed 6 bases at V and 1 base at J, leaving 5 bases unmatched. CDR1 is SNHLY, CDR2 FYNNEI, per germline. The CDR3 is made up of 16 amino acids. The CDR3 sequence is CASSPTSGGPQETQYF. The CDR3 DNA reads as TGTGCCAGCAGCCCGACTAGCGGGGGGCCCCAAGAGACCCAGTACTTC.

The chain has TRBV19 and TRBJ2-1; D gene ambiguous. Deletions cut 6 bases from V and 5 bases from J, with 14 bases between. This CDR3 comprises 14 residues. CDR1 LNHDA and CDR2 SQIVND come from the germline V gene (reference sequence). The CDR3 DNA reads TGTGCCAGTAGGACAACTTTGCGAGACAATGAGCAGTTCTTC. Amino acids: CASRTTLRDNEQFF.